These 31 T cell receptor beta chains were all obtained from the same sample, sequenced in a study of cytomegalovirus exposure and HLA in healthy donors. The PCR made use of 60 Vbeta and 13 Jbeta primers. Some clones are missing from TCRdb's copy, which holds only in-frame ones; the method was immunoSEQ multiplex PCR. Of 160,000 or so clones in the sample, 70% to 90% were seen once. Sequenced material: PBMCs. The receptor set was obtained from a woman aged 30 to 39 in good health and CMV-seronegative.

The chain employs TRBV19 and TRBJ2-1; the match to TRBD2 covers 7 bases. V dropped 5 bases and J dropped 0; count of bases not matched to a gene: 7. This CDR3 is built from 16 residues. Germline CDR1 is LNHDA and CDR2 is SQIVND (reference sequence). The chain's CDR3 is CASSPLGGVSYNEQFF. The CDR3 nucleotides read TGTGCCAGTAGTCCCCTTGGGGGGGTCTCCTACAATGAGCAGTTCTTC.

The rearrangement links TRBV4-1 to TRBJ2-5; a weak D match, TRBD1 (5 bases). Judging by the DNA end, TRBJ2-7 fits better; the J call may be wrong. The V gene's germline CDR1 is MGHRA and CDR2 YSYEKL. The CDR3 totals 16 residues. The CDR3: CASSQPALGAAYEQYF. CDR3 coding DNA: TGCGCCAGCAGCCAGCCCGCCCTAGGGGCAGCCTACGAGCAGTACTTC.

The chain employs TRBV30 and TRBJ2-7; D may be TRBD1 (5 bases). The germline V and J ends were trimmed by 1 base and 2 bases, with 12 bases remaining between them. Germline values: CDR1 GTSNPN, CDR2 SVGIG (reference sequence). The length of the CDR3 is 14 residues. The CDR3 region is CAWSGRAGTYEQYF. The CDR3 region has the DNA TGTGCCTGGAGTGGCAGGGCAGGTACCTACGAGCAGTACTTC.

CDR3 sequence: CASSIGTVMNTEAFF. The CDR3 nucleotides are TGTGCCAGTAGTATCGGGACAGTCATGAACACTGAAGCTTTCTTT. The chain carries TRBV19 and TRBJ1-1; 7 bases are a match to TRBD1. Germline CDR1 is LNHDA and CDR2 is SQIVND (reference sequence). The ends lost 3 bases at V and 0 bases at J; junction bases unmatched: 4. The CDR3 sequence is 15 residues long.

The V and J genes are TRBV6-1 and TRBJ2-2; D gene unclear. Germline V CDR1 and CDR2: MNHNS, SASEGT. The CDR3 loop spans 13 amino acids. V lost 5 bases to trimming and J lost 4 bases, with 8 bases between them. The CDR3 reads CASSPQVTGELFF. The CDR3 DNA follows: TGTGCCAGCAGTCCCCAGGTCACCGGGGAGCTGTTTTTT.

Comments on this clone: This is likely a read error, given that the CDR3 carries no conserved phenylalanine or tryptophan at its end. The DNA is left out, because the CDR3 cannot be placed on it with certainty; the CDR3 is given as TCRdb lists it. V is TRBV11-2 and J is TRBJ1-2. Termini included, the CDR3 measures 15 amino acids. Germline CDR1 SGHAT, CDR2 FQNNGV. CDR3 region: CASSPDGGERFSLAV.

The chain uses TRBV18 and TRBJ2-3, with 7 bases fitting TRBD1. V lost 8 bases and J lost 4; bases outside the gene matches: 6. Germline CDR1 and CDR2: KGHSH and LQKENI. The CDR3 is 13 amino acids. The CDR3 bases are TGTGCCAGCCTCGACAGGGCTGCAGATACGCAGTATTTT. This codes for CASLDRAADTQYF.

As DNA, the CDR3 is TGTGCCAGCAGCTTGGGGGACAGAGAGAATCAGCCCCAGCATTTT. Amino acid sequence: CASSLGDRENQPQHF. V usage is TRBV5-6 and J usage is TRBJ1-5; TRBD1 matches at 7 bases. CDR1 and CDR2 from the germline V gene are SGHDT and YYEEEE. The CDR3 is 15 amino acids. The V and J ends lost 0 bases and 4 bases, in that order; junction bases with no gene match: 4.

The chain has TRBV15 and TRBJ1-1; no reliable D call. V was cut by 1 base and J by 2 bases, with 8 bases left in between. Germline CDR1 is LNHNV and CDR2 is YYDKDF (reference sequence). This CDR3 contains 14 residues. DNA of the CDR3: TGTGCCACCAGCAGAGTTACACACAACACTGAAGCTTTCTTT. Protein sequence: CATSRVTHNTEAFF.

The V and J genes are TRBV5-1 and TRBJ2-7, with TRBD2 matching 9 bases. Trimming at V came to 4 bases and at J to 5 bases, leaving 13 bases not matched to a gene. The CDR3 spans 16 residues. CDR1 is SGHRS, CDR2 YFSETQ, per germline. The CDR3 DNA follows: TGCGCCAGCAGCCCGAGAGGCCTAGCGGGAAGGGACGAGCAGTACTTC. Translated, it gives CASSPRGLAGRDEQYF. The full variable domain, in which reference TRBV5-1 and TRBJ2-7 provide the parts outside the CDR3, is KAGVTQTPRYLIKTRGQQVTLSCSPISGHRSVSWYQQTPGQGLQFLFEYFSETQRNKGNFPGRFSGRQFSNSRSEMNVSTLELGDSALYLCASSPRGLAGRDEQYFGPGTRLTVT.

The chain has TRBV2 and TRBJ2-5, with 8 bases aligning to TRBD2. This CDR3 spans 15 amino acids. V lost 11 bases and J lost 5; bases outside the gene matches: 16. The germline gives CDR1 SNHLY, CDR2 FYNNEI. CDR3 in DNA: TGTGCCTGCTCCGGGACTAGAGTTGTTGGGGAGACCCAGTACTTC. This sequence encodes CACSGTRVVGETQYF. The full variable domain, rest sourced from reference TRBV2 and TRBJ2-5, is EPEVTQTPSHQVTQMGQEVILRCVPISNHLYFYWYRQILGQKVEFLVSFYNNEISEKSEIFDDQFSVERPDGSNFTLKIRSTKLEDSAMYFCACSGTRVVGETQYFGPGTRLLVL.

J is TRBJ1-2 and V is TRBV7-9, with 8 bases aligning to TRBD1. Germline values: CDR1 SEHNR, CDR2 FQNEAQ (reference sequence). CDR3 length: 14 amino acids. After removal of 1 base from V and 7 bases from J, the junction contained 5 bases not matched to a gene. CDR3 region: CASSLDTGGTGYTF. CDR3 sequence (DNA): TGTGCCAGCAGCTTAGATACAGGGGGGACTGGCTACACCTTC.

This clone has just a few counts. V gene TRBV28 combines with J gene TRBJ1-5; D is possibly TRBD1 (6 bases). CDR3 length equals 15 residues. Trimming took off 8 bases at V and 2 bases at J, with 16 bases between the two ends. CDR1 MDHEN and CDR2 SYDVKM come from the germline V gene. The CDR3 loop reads CASRGQQGGNQPQHF. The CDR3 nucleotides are TGTGCCAGCCGGGGACAACAAGGAGGCAATCAGCCCCAGCATTTT.

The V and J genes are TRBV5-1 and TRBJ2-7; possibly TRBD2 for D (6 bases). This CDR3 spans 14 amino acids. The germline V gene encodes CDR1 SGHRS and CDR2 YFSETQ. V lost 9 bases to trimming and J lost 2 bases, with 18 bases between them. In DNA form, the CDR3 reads TGCGCCACCGCACCAGCCCCGGGGGCCTACGAGCAGTACTTC. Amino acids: CATAPAPGAYEQYF.

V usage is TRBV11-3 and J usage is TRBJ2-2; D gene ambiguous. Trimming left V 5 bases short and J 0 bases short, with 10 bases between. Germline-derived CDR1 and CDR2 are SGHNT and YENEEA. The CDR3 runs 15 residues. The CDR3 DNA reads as TGTGCCAGCAGCCCCCGGCAGGCGAACACCGGGGAGCTGTTTTTT. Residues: CASSPRQANTGELFF. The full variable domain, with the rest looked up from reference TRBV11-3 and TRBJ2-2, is EAGVVQSPRYKIIEKKQPVAFWCNPISGHNTLYWYLQNLGQGPELLIRYENEEAVDDSQLPKDRFSAERLKGVDSTLKIQPAELGDSAVYLCASSPRQANTGELFFGEGSRLTVL.

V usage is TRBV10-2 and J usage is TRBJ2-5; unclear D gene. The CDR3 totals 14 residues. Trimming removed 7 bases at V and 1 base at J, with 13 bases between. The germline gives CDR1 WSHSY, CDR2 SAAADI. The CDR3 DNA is TGCGCCAGCAATGATAGAGACTCCCAAGAGACCCAGTACTTC. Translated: CASNDRDSQETQYF.

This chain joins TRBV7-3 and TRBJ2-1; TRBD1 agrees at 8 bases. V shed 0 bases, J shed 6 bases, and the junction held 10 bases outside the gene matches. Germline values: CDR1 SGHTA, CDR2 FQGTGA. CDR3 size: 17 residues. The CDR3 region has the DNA TGTGCCAGCAGCTTAACGACACAGGGGGTTATCCCCAATGAGCAGTTCTTC. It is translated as CASSLTTQGVIPNEQFF.

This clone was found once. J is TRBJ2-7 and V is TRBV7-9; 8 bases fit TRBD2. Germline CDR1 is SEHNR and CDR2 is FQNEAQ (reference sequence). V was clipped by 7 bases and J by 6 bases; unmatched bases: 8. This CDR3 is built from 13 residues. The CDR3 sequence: CASNPAGGGEQYF. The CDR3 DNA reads TGTGCCAGCAATCCCGCGGGGGGTGGCGAGCAGTACTTC.

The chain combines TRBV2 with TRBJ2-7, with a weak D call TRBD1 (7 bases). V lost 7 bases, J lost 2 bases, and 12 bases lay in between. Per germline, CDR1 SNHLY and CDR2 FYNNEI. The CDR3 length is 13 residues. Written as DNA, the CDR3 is TGTGCCAGCAACCAGGGGGGCCCCTACGAGCAGTACTTC. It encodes CASNQGGPYEQYF.

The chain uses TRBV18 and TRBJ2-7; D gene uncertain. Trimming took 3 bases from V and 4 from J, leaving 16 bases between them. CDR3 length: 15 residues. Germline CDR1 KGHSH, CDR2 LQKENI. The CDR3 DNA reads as TGTGCCAGCTCACCCGATGCCGATCAGGTATACGAGCAGTACTTC. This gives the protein CASSPDADQVYEQYF.

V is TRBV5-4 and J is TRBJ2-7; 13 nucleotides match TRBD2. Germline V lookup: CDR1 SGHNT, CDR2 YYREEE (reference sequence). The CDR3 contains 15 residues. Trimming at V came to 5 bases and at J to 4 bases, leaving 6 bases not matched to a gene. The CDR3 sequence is CASRFGLAGEYEQYF. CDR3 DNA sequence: TGTGCCAGCAGATTCGGACTAGCGGGGGAGTACGAGCAGTACTTC.

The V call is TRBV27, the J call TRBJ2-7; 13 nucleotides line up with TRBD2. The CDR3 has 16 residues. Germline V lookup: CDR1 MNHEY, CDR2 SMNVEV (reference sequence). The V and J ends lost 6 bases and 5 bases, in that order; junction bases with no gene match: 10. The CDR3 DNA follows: TGTGCCAGCAGCCTCAGACTAGCGGGAGGAAAGAACGAGCAGTACTTC. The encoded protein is CASSLRLAGGKNEQYF.

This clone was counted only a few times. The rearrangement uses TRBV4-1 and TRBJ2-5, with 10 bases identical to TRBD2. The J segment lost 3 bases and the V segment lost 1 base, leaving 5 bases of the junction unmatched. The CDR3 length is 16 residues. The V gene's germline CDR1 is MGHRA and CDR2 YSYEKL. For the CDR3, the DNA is TGCGCCAGCAGCCAAGTGGTACTAGCGGGAAAAGAGACCCAGTACTTC. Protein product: CASSQVVLAGKETQYF.

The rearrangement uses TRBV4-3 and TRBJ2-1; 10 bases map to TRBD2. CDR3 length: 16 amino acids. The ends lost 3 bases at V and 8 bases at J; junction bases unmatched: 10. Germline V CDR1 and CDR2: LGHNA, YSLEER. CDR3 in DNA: TGCGCCAGCAGCCAGCGAGCGGGGGGGCCCAGTGATGAGCAGTTCTTC. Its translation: CASSQRAGGPSDEQFF.

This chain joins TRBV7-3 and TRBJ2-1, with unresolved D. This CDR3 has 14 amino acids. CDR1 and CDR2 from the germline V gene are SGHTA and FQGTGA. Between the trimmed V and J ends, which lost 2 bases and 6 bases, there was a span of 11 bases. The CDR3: CASSLVPAGNEQFF. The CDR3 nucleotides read TGTGCCAGCAGCTTAGTCCCCGCCGGCAATGAGCAGTTCTTC.

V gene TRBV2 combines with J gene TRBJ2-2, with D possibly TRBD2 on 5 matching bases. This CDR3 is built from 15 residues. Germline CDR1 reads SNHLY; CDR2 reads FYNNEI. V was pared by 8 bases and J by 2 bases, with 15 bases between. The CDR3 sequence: CASRSRAANTGELFF. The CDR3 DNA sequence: TGTGCCAGCCGCTCGAGGGCAGCCAACACCGGGGAGCTGTTTTTT.

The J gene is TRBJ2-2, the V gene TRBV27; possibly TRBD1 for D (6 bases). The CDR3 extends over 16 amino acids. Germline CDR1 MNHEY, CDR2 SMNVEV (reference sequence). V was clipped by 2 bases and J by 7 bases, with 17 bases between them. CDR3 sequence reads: CASSLRYRVKNGELFF. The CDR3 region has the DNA TGTGCCAGCAGTTTAAGGTACAGGGTAAAGAACGGGGAGCTGTTTTTT.

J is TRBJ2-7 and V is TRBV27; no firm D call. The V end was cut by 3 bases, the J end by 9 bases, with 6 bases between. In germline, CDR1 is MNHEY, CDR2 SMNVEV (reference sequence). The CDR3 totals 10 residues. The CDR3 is CASSFPRQYF. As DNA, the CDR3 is TGTGCCAGCAGTTTCCCTCGGCAGTACTTC.

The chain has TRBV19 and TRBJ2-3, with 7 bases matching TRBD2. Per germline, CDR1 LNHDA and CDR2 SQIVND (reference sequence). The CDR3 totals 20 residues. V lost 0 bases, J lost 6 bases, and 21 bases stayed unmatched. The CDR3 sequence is CASSIEMGKEAGPRVDTQYF. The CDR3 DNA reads TGTGCCAGTAGTATAGAAATGGGGAAGGAAGCGGGACCTCGTGTCGATACGCAGTATTTT.

The CDR3 DNA reads as TGTGCCACCAGCGTCCGGGGGGGATGGGGGGCCTATGGCTACACCTTC. Residues: CATSVRGGWGAYGYTF. The rearrangement uses TRBV15 and TRBJ1-2; possible D gene TRBD1, 6 bases. Per germline, CDR1 LNHNV and CDR2 YYDKDF (reference sequence). The CDR3 loop spans 16 amino acids. V lost 5 bases and J lost 4, with 20 bases in between.

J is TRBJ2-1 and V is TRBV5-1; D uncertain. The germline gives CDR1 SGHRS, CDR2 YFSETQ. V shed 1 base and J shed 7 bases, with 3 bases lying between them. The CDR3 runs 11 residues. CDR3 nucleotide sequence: TGCGCCAGCAGCTTGTTAAATGAGCAGTTCTTC. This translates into CASSLLNEQFF.